This T cell receptor (beta chain) was identified during a study of regulatory T cells in long-lasting Graves disease. Turning to the study itself: Persistence in Graves' disease denoted antithyroid drug use beyond 5 years alongside positive TSH receptor antibodies.

Time point meaning: persistent/refractory GD, antithyroid drugs over 5 years with positive TRAb. There was RNA extracted from PBMCs, and the TCR library was made from it. Overall study findings and caveats: Patients whose Graves' disease persisted exhibited lower TCR diversity than those newly diagnosed.

Building the TCR beta libraries relied on iRepertoire HTBI primers, and CDR3 regions underwent Arm-PCR. TCRdb re-derived calls from the multiplex PCR reads in MiXCR, one entry per CDR3 protein. The table shows approximately 400,000 distinct CDR3 sequences, with 23% occurring only once. A word on this clonotype: Antigen unknown.

The receptor's source is a female donor with Graves disease. The source material was peripheral blood mononuclear cells (PBMCs), sampled when the disease was refractory, from a patient treated with antithyroid drugs.

The CDR3 here is CASSLIAGAHHGVTGELFF. CDR3 in DNA: TGTGCCAGCAGTTTGATAGCGGGGGCCCACCATGGTGTCACCGGGGAGCTGTTTTTT. The chain recombines TRBV2 with TRBJ2-2; the match to TRBD2 covers 9 bases. The CDR3 has 19 amino acids. J gave up 4 bases and V 5 bases, and 17 bases lay outside the gene matches. The germline CDR1 and CDR2 sequences are SNHLY and FYNNEI.